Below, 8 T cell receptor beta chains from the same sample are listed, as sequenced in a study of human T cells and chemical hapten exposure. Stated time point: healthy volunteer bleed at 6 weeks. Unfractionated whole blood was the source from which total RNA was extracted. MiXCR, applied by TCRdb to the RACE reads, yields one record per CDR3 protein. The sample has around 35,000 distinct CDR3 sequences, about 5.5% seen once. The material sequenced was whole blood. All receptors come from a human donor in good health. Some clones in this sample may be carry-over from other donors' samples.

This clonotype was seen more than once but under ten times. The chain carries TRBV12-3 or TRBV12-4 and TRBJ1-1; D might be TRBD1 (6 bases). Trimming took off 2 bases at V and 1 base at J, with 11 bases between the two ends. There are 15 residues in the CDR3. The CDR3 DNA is TGTGCCAGCAGTTTAAGCGGGGGGCCGAACACTGAAGCTTTCTTT. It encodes CASSLSGGPNTEAFF.

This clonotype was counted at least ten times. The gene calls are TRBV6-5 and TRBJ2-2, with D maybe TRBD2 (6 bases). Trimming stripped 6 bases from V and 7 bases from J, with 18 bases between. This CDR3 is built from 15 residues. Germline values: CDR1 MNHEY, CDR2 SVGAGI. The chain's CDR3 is CASSLEGHWGGELFF. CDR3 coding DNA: TGTGCCAGCAGCTTGGAGGGCCACTGGGGCGGGGAGCTGTTTTTT.

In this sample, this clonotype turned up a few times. The CDR3 loop is CASSLVRVRRENNEQFF. In DNA form, the CDR3 reads TGTGCCAGCAGCTTAGTAAGAGTGCGGCGGGAAAACAATGAGCAGTTCTTC. The rearrangement uses TRBV7-9 and TRBJ2-1; perhaps TRBD2 as D (6 bases). V was clipped by 1 base and J by 5 bases, with 18 bases between them. This CDR3 is built from 17 residues. Germline V lookup: CDR1 SEHNR, CDR2 FQNEAQ (reference sequence).

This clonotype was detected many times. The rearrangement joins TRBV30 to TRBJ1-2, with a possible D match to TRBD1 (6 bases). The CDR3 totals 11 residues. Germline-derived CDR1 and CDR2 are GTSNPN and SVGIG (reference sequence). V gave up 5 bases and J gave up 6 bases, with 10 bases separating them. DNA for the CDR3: TGTGCCTGGCAGGGGCGGGATGGCTACACCTTC. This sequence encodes CAWQGRDGYTF.

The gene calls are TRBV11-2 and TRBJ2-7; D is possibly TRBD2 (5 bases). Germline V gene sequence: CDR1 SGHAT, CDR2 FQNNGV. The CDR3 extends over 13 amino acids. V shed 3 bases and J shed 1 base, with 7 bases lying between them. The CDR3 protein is CASSFLASYEQYF. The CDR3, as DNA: TGTGCCAGCAGCTTCCTAGCTTCCTACGAGCAGTACTTC.

CDR3 bases: TGCGCCAGCAGCCGAGAGTATTCTAACTATGGCTACACCTTC. It codes for CASSREYSNYGYTF. This sequence joins TRBV4-3 and TRBJ1-2; D is undetermined. The V gene's germline CDR1 is LGHNA and CDR2 YSLEER. The CDR3 has 14 residues. V lost 4 bases and J lost 0, with 9 bases in between.

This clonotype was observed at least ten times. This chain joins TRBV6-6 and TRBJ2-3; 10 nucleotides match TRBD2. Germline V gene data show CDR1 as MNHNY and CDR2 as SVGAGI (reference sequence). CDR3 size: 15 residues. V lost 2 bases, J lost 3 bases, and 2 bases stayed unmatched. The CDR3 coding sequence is TGTGCCAGCAGTTACCTAGCGGGAGTGACAGATACGCAGTATTTT. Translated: CASSYLAGVTDTQYF.

The CDR3 nucleotides read TGTGCCAGCAGTCGCGGACTAGCGGGAACAGATACGCAGTATTTT. As protein: CASSRGLAGTDTQYF. The chain carries TRBV6-5 and TRBJ2-3; 12 bases line up with TRBD2. V dropped 5 bases and J dropped 3; count of bases not matched to a gene: 3. This CDR3 has 15 amino acids. Germline V gives CDR1 MNHEY, CDR2 SVGAGI.